A single sample gave rise to the 20 T cell receptor beta chains below, sequenced in a study of immune evolution from preneoplasia to lung adenocarcinoma listed by TCRdb under 2021. Library creation used the immunoSEQ multiplex PCR assay. The clones in this table, taken by TCRdb from immuneACCESS, are in-frame only. Not every clone is retained; where verified, under half of the shortfall comes from an unresolved V gene, and the cause of the rest is unknown. For this sample the table gives approximately 5,000 clones, of which about four fifths were detected only once. The top ten hold about 9.9% of the sample. Material: FFPE adjacent normal lung tissue. Receptors originate from an older donor with lung adenocarcinoma.

The chain has TRBV2 and TRBJ2-4; D ambiguous. CDR1 and CDR2 (germline): SNHLY, FYNNEI. CDR3 size: 13 residues. Between the trimmed V and J ends, which lost 7 bases and 4 bases, there was a span of 11 bases. The CDR3 here is CASISDGKNIQYF. The CDR3 region has the DNA TGTGCCAGCATCTCGGACGGAAAAAACATTCAGTACTTC. Complete variable domain (other parts from reference TRBV2 and TRBJ2-4): EPEVTQTPSHQVTQMGQEVILRCVPISNHLYFYWYRQILGQKVEFLVSFYNNEISEKSEIFDDQFSVERPDGSNFTLKIRSTKLEDSAMYFCASISDGKNIQYFGAGTRLSVL.

The chain uses TRBV30 and TRBJ2-1; D tentatively reads TRBD1 or TRBD2 (5 bases each). This CDR3 has 12 amino acids. With 2 bases removed from V and 9 bases from J, the gap between germline ends came to 11 bases. Per the germline V gene, CDR1 is GTSNPN and CDR2 is SVGIG (reference sequence). As DNA, the CDR3 is TGTGCCTGGAGTCCCACGGGGCCTGAGCAGTTCTTC. Translating it yields CAWSPTGPEQFF.

V is TRBV30 and J is TRBJ1-2; D is ambiguous. Trimming pared 5 bases from V and 1 base from J, leaving 8 bases between. The CDR3 runs 12 residues. Looked up from germline, CDR1 is GTSNPN and CDR2 is SVGIG (reference sequence). In nucleotides, the CDR3 is TGTGCCTGGGACCTTGGTAACTATGGCTACACCTTC. It codes for CAWDLGNYGYTF.

The V gene is TRBV28, the J gene TRBJ2-7, with TRBD1 matching 10 bases. The length of the CDR3 is 13 residues. V was clipped by 10 bases and J by 5 bases; unmatched bases: 8. CDR1 and CDR2 from the germline V gene are MDHEN and SYDVKM. The CDR3 nucleotides are TGTGCCACCCTGACAGGGGGCTATGACGAGCAGTACTTC. Its protein product is CATLTGGYDEQYF.

This clone has a handful of counts. The chain couples TRBV5-3 to TRBJ2-1, with D perhaps matching TRBD1 (5 bases). TRBV5-3 is marked as an open reading frame, function uncertain. V lost 4 bases and J lost 4, with 9 bases in between. The CDR3 spans 13 residues. CDR3 in DNA: TGTGCCAGAAGCCAACAGGTGTACAATGAGCAGTTCTTC. As protein: CARSQQVYNEQFF.

V and J are TRBV4-2 and TRBJ2-5; the match to TRBD2 covers 14 bases. Germline V gives CDR1 LGHNA, CDR2 YNFKEQ. Trimming removed 4 bases from V and 5 bases from J; junction bases left unmatched: 15. The CDR3 extends over 19 amino acids. The CDR3 DNA reads TGTGCCAGCAGCCTAGTTCCCGGGACTAGCGGGAGAGCTGGGGAGACCCAGTACTTC. Protein sequence: CASSLVPGTSGRAGETQYF.

This clone was recorded a few times. V usage is TRBV28 and J usage is TRBJ1-5, with D tentatively TRBD1 (6 bases). The ends were cut back, 8 bases at V and 6 bases at J, with 14 bases in the middle. CDR1 and CDR2 from the germline V gene are MDHEN and SYDVKM. This CDR3 has 13 residues. This CDR3 reads CASQQGGSQPQHF. CDR3 in DNA: TGTGCCAGCCAACAGGGAGGCTCTCAGCCCCAGCATTTT.

The V and J genes are TRBV11-2 and TRBJ1-5; D gene uncertain. CDR1 is SGHAT, CDR2 FQNNGV, per germline. Trimming shortened V by 5 bases and J by 0 bases, and 5 bases separated the two germline ends. The CDR3 sequence is 13 residues long. The CDR3 region has the DNA TGTGCCAGCAGCCCTTATAGCAATCAGCCCCAGCATTTT. It translates to CASSPYSNQPQHF.

The V call is TRBV28, the J call TRBJ2-6; D uncertain. Looked up from germline, CDR1 is MDHEN and CDR2 is SYDVKM. The CDR3 contains 15 residues. Trimming left V 5 bases short and J 0 bases short, with 8 bases between. The CDR3 region is CASSRTLSGANVLTF. Here the CDR3 DNA reads TGTGCCAGCAGTCGGACCCTCTCTGGGGCCAACGTCCTGACTTTC.

The CDR3, as DNA: TGCAGCGTTGAAGGGGGGACAGGGGACATCAATGAGCAGTTCTTC. It is translated as CSVEGGTGDINEQFF. This rearrangement joins TRBV29-1 to TRBJ2-1; 10 bases are a match to TRBD1. The CDR3 is 15 amino acids. Looked up from germline, CDR1 is SQVTM and CDR2 is ANQGSEA. Losses at the gene ends were 1 base for V and 6 bases for J; bases not matched to a gene: 6.

In DNA form, the CDR3 reads TGTGCCAGCAGTTCCCACCTTAGCGGCAACACCGGGGAGCTGTTTTTT. It codes for CASSSHLSGNTGELFF. The rearrangement joins TRBV27 to TRBJ2-2; D may be TRBD2 (6 bases). The CDR3 is made up of 16 amino acids. The germline V gene encodes CDR1 MNHEY and CDR2 SMNVEV (reference sequence). Trimming left V 4 bases short and J 2 bases short, with 14 bases between.

The chain links TRBV27 to TRBJ1-2; D might be TRBD1 (5 bases). The CDR3 length is 16 residues. The ends were cut back, 5 bases at V and 5 bases at J, with 21 bases in the middle. Germline V gene data show CDR1 as MNHEY and CDR2 as SMNVEV (reference sequence). In DNA, the CDR3 is TGTGCCAGCAGTCCCTGGGGTGGGGCGCGAAATTATGGCTACACCTTC. Its translation is CASSPWGGARNYGYTF.

The rearrangement links TRBV7-2 to TRBJ2-3, with a possible D match to TRBD2 (5 bases). Germline loops: CDR1 SGHTA, CDR2 FQGNSA. The CDR3 loop spans 15 amino acids. Deletions cut 1 base from V and 4 bases from J, with 12 bases between. The DNA for the CDR3 is TGTGCCAGCAGCTTAGAGGTCGCAGCGGCAGATACGCAGTATTTT. Translating gives CASSLEVAAADTQYF.

The rearrangement joins TRBV15 to TRBJ2-7, with 10 bases aligning to TRBD1. In germline, CDR1 is LNHNV, CDR2 YYDKDF (reference sequence). The J segment lost 2 bases and the V segment lost 8 bases, leaving 6 bases of the junction unmatched. The CDR3 length is 14 residues. The CDR3 coding sequence is TGTGCCACCGCGCAAGGACAGGGGGCCTACGAGCAGTACTTC. It codes for CATAQGQGAYEQYF.

The rearrangement uses TRBV5-1 and TRBJ2-3; D unresolved. The CDR3 spans 14 residues. Trimming cost V 4 bases and J 1 base, with 10 bases left between them. In germline, CDR1 is SGHRS, CDR2 YFSETQ. CDR3 sequence (DNA): TGCGCCAGCAGCGGTTCCTTCGGCACAGATACGCAGTATTTT. Amino acids: CASSGSFGTDTQYF.

This rearrangement joins TRBV5-1 to TRBJ2-2; a weak D match, TRBD2 (5 bases). Germline CDR1 and CDR2: SGHRS and YFSETQ. The ends were cut back, 6 bases at V and 2 bases at J, with 11 bases in the middle. The CDR3 length is 14 residues. Here the CDR3 reads CASMTRENTGELFF. The CDR3 nucleotides are TGCGCCAGCATGACGAGGGAAAACACCGGGGAGCTGTTTTTT.

The chain is built from TRBV4-1 and TRBJ2-7; D remains ambiguous. The germline gives CDR1 MGHRA, CDR2 YSYEKL. Trimming took 2 bases from V and 0 from J, leaving 8 bases between them. The CDR3 length is 14 residues. CDR3 in DNA: TGCGCCAGCAGCCAAAGGGCGGACTCCTACGAGCAGTACTTC. Its translation: CASSQRADSYEQYF.

The V and J genes are TRBV4-2 and TRBJ2-2, with D possibly being TRBD1 (5 bases). Trimming removed 1 base at V and 7 bases at J, with 7 bases between. The CDR3 runs to 13 residues. Germline CDR1 LGHNA, CDR2 YNFKEQ. CDR3 in amino acids: CASSQVQGGELFF. The CDR3 DNA reads as TGTGCCAGCAGCCAAGTTCAGGGCGGGGAGCTGTTTTTT.

The V gene is TRBV13, the J gene TRBJ1-1; 7 positions match TRBD1. Trimming cost V 4 bases and J 2 bases; bases outside gene matches: 7. Germline-derived CDR1 and CDR2 are PRHDT and FYEKMQ (reference sequence). The CDR3 has 15 residues. The CDR3 spells CASSSRRGFNTEAFF. The CDR3 nucleotides are TGTGCCAGCAGCTCCCGCAGGGGGTTTAACACTGAAGCTTTCTTT.

The genes are TRBV4-2 and TRBJ2-7; 10 positions match TRBD1. Losses at the gene ends were 6 bases for V and 0 bases for J; bases not matched to a gene: 5. The CDR3 is made up of 15 amino acids. CDR1 and CDR2 (germline): LGHNA, YNFKEQ. In nucleotides, the CDR3 is TGTGCCAGCAGTGGGACAGGGGACTTCTCCTACGAGCAGTACTTC. Its protein is CASSGTGDFSYEQYF.